This T cell receptor beta chain was profiled in a study of cytotoxic CD8 clonotypes in ibrutinib-treated CLL. Overall study findings and caveats: Researchers report that baseline clonality outpaced age-matched healthy donors and tracked circulating CD8+ T-cell counts.

Using immunoSEQ multiplex PCR, the repertoire was profiled, and TCRdb retains in-frame clones only, with some absent. This sample yields about 140,000 clones, of which approximately 90% are seen a single time; 9.5% to 14% belongs to the top ten. The CDR3 spans 16 residues. The germline CDR1 and CDR2 sequences are SGHKS and YYEKEE (reference sequence). Trimming stripped 4 bases from V and 3 bases from J, with 17 bases between. Worth noting for this clone: Its antigen is currently unknown.

This receptor was taken from a human donor with chronic lymphocytic leukemia. The chain couples TRBV5-5 to TRBJ1-5; D gene ambiguous. The sequencing used PBMCs, collected after 12 months of ibrutinib treatment. CDR3 nucleotide sequence: TGTGCCAGCAGCCAATCCCCGATCGGGCTCAATCAGCCCCAGCATTTT. Its protein is CASSQSPIGLNQPQHF.